This T cell receptor (beta chain) is drawn from a study of identifying expanded T cells in peripheral blood. Profiling relied on immunoSEQ multiplex PCR, and the TCRdb table lists in-frame clones only, not all of them. Among roughly 120,000 clones listed, approximately 90% were seen once. Notes on this clone: Its antigen is as yet unknown.

Collection occurred without any documented infections or immune events in donors. Trimming left V 4 bases short and J 2 bases short, with 12 bases between. CDR1 is SGHAT and CDR2 is FQNNGV in the germline V gene. This CDR3 comprises 14 residues. Study-wide points: Differentially abundant clones: around 1.1 between replicates, about 15 at roughly 13 days, 19 to 20 at four. Across healthy donors, higher total template counts meant significantly greater approximately two-week count variance.

Source material: blood. The chain joins TRBV11-2 to TRBJ2-7; D remains ambiguous. The receptor comes from a person aged 18 to 75 in good health. The CDR3 bases are TGTGCCAGCAGCTCTGGACGGCGTGCCTACGAGCAGTACTTC. Translation: CASSSGRRAYEQYF. The complete variable domain, with remaining parts taken from reference TRBV11-2 and TRBJ2-7, reads EAGVAQSPRYKIIEKRQSVAFWCNPISGHATLYWYQQILGQGPKLLIQFQNNGVVDDSQLPKDRFSAERLKGVDSTLKIQPAKLEDSAVYLCASSSGRRAYEQYFGPGTRLTVT.